This entry lists 5 T cell receptor beta chains sequenced from one sample in a study of blood T cell repertoires in COVID-19. Sequenced by immunoSEQ multiplex PCR; TCRdb stores in-frame clones only, minus some. The repertoire holds tens of thousands of clones, with 80% to 90% as singletons. The sample comprised peripheral blood. These receptors all come from a woman over 75 with active or convalescent COVID-19.

The rearrangement uses TRBV2 and TRBJ2-1; D is ambiguous. V lost 6 bases and J 5 bases, leaving 11 bases between the germline ends. This CDR3 has 13 residues. Germline CDR1 reads SNHLY; CDR2 reads FYNNEI. This CDR3 reads CASRILLNNEQFF. CDR3 DNA sequence: TGTGCCAGCAGGATCCTACTAAACAATGAGCAGTTCTTC.

This chain links TRBV7-2 with TRBJ2-7; perhaps TRBD1 as D (6 bases). Germline V gene data show CDR1 as SGHTA and CDR2 as FQGNSA. V lost 1 base and J lost 0, with 10 bases in between. This CDR3 comprises 15 residues. CDR3 in amino acids: CASSLGQDASYEQYF. In DNA form, the CDR3 reads TGTGCCAGCAGCTTAGGACAGGATGCCTCCTACGAGCAGTACTTC.

The rearrangement links TRBV7-6 to TRBJ1-1; D may be TRBD1 (6 bases). Trimming shortened V by 5 bases and J by 10 bases, and 20 bases separated the two germline ends. In germline, CDR1 is SGHVS, CDR2 FNYEAQ. The CDR3 totals 14 residues. CDR3 residues: CASSLTESGTRAFF. In nucleotides, the CDR3 is TGTGCCAGCAGCCTGACCGAGTCCGGGACAAGAGCTTTCTTT.

V gene TRBV9 combines with J gene TRBJ2-7, with 7 bases lining up with TRBD2. V dropped 3 bases and J dropped 3; count of bases not matched to a gene: 12. The CDR3 is 16 amino acids. Germline V CDR1 and CDR2: SGDLS, YYNGEE. CDR3 sequence: CASSGEAGGSFYEQYF. The CDR3 coding sequence is TGTGCCAGCAGCGGGGAGGCGGGCGGGAGCTTCTACGAGCAGTACTTC.

The chain recombines TRBV7-3 with TRBJ2-3, with a weak D call TRBD1 (6 bases). Trimming pared 5 bases from V and 6 bases from J, leaving 21 bases between. The CDR3 consists of 16 residues. Germline V lookup: CDR1 SGHTA, CDR2 FQGTGA. CDR3: CASSPGPGQSSDTQYF. The CDR3 DNA follows: TGTGCCAGCAGCCCGGGGCCCGGACAGTCCTCGGATACGCAGTATTTT.